Listed here are 26 T cell receptor beta chains from one sample, sequenced in a study of PD-1 blockade in classical Hodgkin lymphoma. Profiled with immunoSEQ multiplex PCR; TCRdb holds only in-frame clones, not every one. The repertoire holds approximately 44,000 clones, with approximately 64% as singletons. There was relapse after autologous stem cell transplantation in every patient, and there was variation in brentuximab vedotin exposure. Material: peripheral blood mononuclear cells (PBMCs), obtained at baseline. These receptors all come from a human donor with classical Hodgkin lymphoma.

J is TRBJ2-7 and V is TRBV5-4; no reliable D call. Germline V gene lookup returns CDR1 SGHNT and CDR2 YYREEE (reference sequence). The V end lost 1 base, the J end lost 3 bases, and 8 bases lay between the germline ends. This CDR3 contains 13 residues. For the CDR3, the DNA is TGTGCCAGCAGCTTGACCTTAAACTACGAGCAGTACTTC. It is translated as CASSLTLNYEQYF.

The chain links TRBV13 to TRBJ2-1; 11 bases match TRBD2. CDR1 PRHDT and CDR2 FYEKMQ come from the germline V gene (reference sequence). This CDR3 is 15 amino acids long. V shed 4 bases, J shed 7 bases, and the junction held 6 bases outside the gene matches. CDR3 loop: CASSYGTSGANEQFF. The CDR3, as DNA: TGTGCCAGCAGCTACGGGACTAGCGGAGCTAATGAGCAGTTCTTC.

The J gene is TRBJ2-2, the V gene TRBV9; the match to TRBD1 covers 9 bases. The CDR3 has 18 amino acids. Trimming removed 4 bases from V and 7 bases from J; junction bases left unmatched: 17. Germline loops: CDR1 SGDLS, CDR2 YYNGEE. The CDR3 region has the DNA TGTGCCAGCAGCTCCCGTGGGGCAGGGACAGGGTCGATCGGGGAGCTGTTTTTT. Protein sequence: CASSSRGAGTGSIGELFF.

CDR3: CASSPDHIDREGNTGELFF. CDR3 DNA sequence: TGTGCCAGTAGTCCAGACCACATAGACAGGGAGGGGAACACCGGGGAGCTGTTTTTT. The chain links TRBV19 to TRBJ2-2; the D call may be TRBD1 or TRBD2 (7 bases each). The CDR3 contains 19 residues. The germline V and J ends were trimmed by 5 bases and 1 base, with 23 bases remaining between them. From germline, CDR1 is LNHDA and CDR2 SQIVND (reference sequence).

In its sample, this clone ranks as medium-sized. The V call is TRBV4-1, the J call TRBJ2-5; D ambiguous. The CDR3 is 13 amino acids. The V gene lost 4 bases and the J gene lost 3 bases, with 9 bases spanning the gap. Germline V gives CDR1 MGHRA, CDR2 YSYEKL. The CDR3 region has the DNA TGCGCCAGCAGCCTGTCTGGGGAAGAGACCCAGTACTTC. As protein: CASSLSGEETQYF.

In DNA form, the CDR3 reads TGTGCCAGCAGCTTAAGTCCGGACAGGGAAAAGTTCTTC. This translates into CASSLSPDREKFF. The chain joins TRBV7-2 to TRBJ2-1; 8 bases fit TRBD1. V was clipped by 2 bases and J by 14 bases; unmatched bases: 8. This CDR3 is built from 13 residues. Germline values: CDR1 SGHTA, CDR2 FQGNSA.

This sequence joins TRBV4-2 and TRBJ1-2; D is uncertain. V lost 3 bases to trimming and J lost 0 bases, with 14 bases between them. Germline CDR1 is LGHNA and CDR2 is YNFKEQ. The CDR3 consists of 16 residues. CDR3 sequence (DNA): TGTGCCAGCAGCCAGTTGGAAACGGTTGCTAACTATGGCTACACCTTC. This encodes CASSQLETVANYGYTF.

Only a few counts were recorded for this clone. The chain recombines TRBV6-1 with TRBJ2-7; D possibly corresponds to TRBD1 (5 bases). The V end lost 1 base, the J end lost 4 bases, and 17 bases lay between the germline ends. The CDR3 spans 16 residues. Per the germline V gene, CDR1 is MNHNS and CDR2 is SASEGT. The CDR3 region is CASSEDLRQGSYEQYF. The CDR3 DNA follows: TGTGCCAGCAGTGAAGATCTAAGGCAGGGTAGTTACGAGCAGTACTTC.

The V and J genes are TRBV7-9 and TRBJ2-1; D ambiguous. In germline, CDR1 is SEHNR, CDR2 FQNEAQ (reference sequence). CDR3 length equals 12 residues. V lost 1 base, J lost 5 bases, and 3 bases lay in between. The CDR3: CASSLEDNEQFF. The CDR3 coding sequence is TGTGCCAGCAGCTTAGAGGACAATGAGCAGTTCTTC.

CDR3 loop: CASSSLGTVGETQYF. DNA for the CDR3: TGTGCCAGCAGTTCGCTAGGGACAGTGGGAGAGACCCAGTACTTC. J is TRBJ2-5 and V is TRBV6-5, with 7 bases fitting TRBD1. CDR1 is MNHEY and CDR2 is SVGAGI in the germline V gene. The length of the CDR3 is 15 residues. Trimming removed 4 bases from V and 4 bases from J; junction bases left unmatched: 9.

The chain recombines TRBV6-1 with TRBJ1-1, with D tentatively TRBD1 (5 bases). The germline gives CDR1 MNHNS, CDR2 SASEGT. V dropped 8 bases and J dropped 1 base, with 14 bases sitting between them. The CDR3 is made up of 14 amino acids. The CDR3 loop is CASRRGETNTEAFF. CDR3 sequence (DNA): TGTGCCAGCCGGAGGGGAGAGACGAACACTGAAGCTTTCTTT.

The chain couples TRBV7-9 to TRBJ2-7; 9 nucleotides align to TRBD2. The CDR3 totals 15 residues. The germline gives CDR1 SEHNR, CDR2 FQNEAQ (reference sequence). The ends lost 1 base at V and 5 bases at J; junction bases unmatched: 6. CDR3: CASSLVAGGPNEQYF. In DNA, the CDR3 is TGTGCCAGCAGCTTAGTGGCGGGAGGGCCGAACGAGCAGTACTTC.

This clone was detected only once. The genes are TRBV7-2 and TRBJ1-5; D unresolved. This CDR3 has 15 residues. V was pared by 3 bases and J by 5 bases, with 14 bases between. CDR1 and CDR2 (germline): SGHTA, FQGNSA. The CDR3 sequence: CASSFGPTAYQPQHF. CDR3 sequence (DNA): TGTGCCAGCAGCTTCGGCCCCACGGCCTATCAGCCCCAGCATTTT.

The sample holds a few counts of this clone. V and J are TRBV27 and TRBJ2-6; D may be TRBD1 (5 bases). CDR3 length: 15 residues. Trimming left V 2 bases short and J 2 bases short, with 7 bases between. Germline loops: CDR1 MNHEY, CDR2 SMNVEV (reference sequence). As DNA, the CDR3 is TGTGCCAGCAGTTTACTAGGGGCTGGGGCCAACGTCCTGACTTTC. Translation: CASSLLGAGANVLTF.

This rearrangement joins TRBV27 to TRBJ2-1, with D hard to call. There are 14 residues in the CDR3. V was pared by 3 bases and J by 5 bases, with 11 bases between. The germline gives CDR1 MNHEY, CDR2 SMNVEV (reference sequence). The CDR3 protein is CASSFSGYNNEQFF. Written as DNA, the CDR3 is TGTGCCAGCAGTTTCTCGGGTTACAACAATGAGCAGTTCTTC.

The table lists this clone with a few counts. The chain joins TRBV14 to TRBJ2-1; D ambiguous. This CDR3 spans 15 amino acids. Germline assignment: CDR1 SGHDN and CDR2 FVKESK. With 3 bases removed from V and 4 bases from J, the gap between germline ends came to 13 bases. The CDR3 protein is CASSQLVGPYNEQFF. CDR3 DNA sequence: TGTGCCAGCAGCCAGTTGGTAGGTCCATACAATGAGCAGTTCTTC.

The rearrangement joins TRBV7-8 to TRBJ2-5; D is unresolved. V lost 3 bases and J 5 bases, leaving 10 bases between the germline ends. CDR3 length: 13 residues. CDR1 is SGHVS, CDR2 FQNEAQ, per germline. This CDR3 is CASSFSIWETQYF. CDR3 sequence (DNA): TGTGCCAGCAGCTTTTCAATTTGGGAGACCCAGTACTTC.

The table lists this clone with many counts. The chain combines TRBV7-9 with TRBJ2-1; 7 bases line up with TRBD2. Germline V lookup: CDR1 SEHNR, CDR2 FQNEAQ (reference sequence). The CDR3 runs to 14 residues. With 5 bases clipped from V and 7 bases from J, the junction kept 8 bases outside the gene matches. CDR3 in amino acids: CASSTQTSPNEQFF. CDR3 coding DNA: TGTGCCAGCAGCACGCAGACTAGCCCAAATGAGCAGTTCTTC.

The rearrangement links TRBV4-2 to TRBJ2-3, with 14 bases aligning to TRBD2. Trimming took 1 base from V and 6 from J; bases not matched to a gene: 12. Germline-derived CDR1 and CDR2 are LGHNA and YNFKEQ. The CDR3 totals 19 residues. The CDR3 DNA reads as TGTGCCAGCAGCCAAGTTGGGGTAGGGACTAGCGGGGGAGGTGATACGCAGTATTTT. Protein sequence: CASSQVGVGTSGGGDTQYF.

The rearrangement joins TRBV28 to TRBJ1-2; D not resolved. CDR1 MDHEN and CDR2 SYDVKM come from the germline V gene. The CDR3 covers 13 residues. The V and J ends lost 6 bases and 8 bases respectively, with 16 bases between them. The CDR3 spells CASRLNNLGGYTF. As DNA, the CDR3 is TGTGCCAGCAGGTTGAACAATTTAGGCGGCTACACCTTC.

The gene calls are TRBV4-3 and TRBJ2-5; D is perhaps TRBD1 (5 bases). There are 15 residues in the CDR3. V shed 1 base and J shed 11 bases, with 20 bases lying between them. Germline lookup yields CDR1 LGHNA and CDR2 YSLEER. CDR3: CASSQGRQGITVQYF. CDR3 DNA sequence: TGCGCCAGCAGCCAAGGACGGCAGGGTATTACGGTGCAGTACTTC.

This clone was observed a handful of times. This chain uses TRBV19 with TRBJ1-3; a weak D match, TRBD1 (5 bases). CDR1 LNHDA and CDR2 SQIVND come from the germline V gene (reference sequence). Trimming stripped 9 bases from V and 4 bases from J, with 19 bases between. This CDR3 is 15 amino acids long. The CDR3 here is CASLIGGTVGNTIYF. The CDR3 region has the DNA TGTGCCAGCCTGATTGGAGGGACGGTCGGAAACACCATATATTTT.

V and J are TRBV19 and TRBJ2-1; 9 bases are shared with TRBD2. Germline CDR1 reads LNHDA; CDR2 reads SQIVND (reference sequence). Losses at the gene ends were 5 bases for V and 0 bases for J; bases not matched to a gene: 5. This CDR3 comprises 16 residues. CDR3 nucleotide sequence: TGTGCCAGTAGTCCCCTAGCGGGGACCTCCTACAATGAGCAGTTCTTC. It yields the protein CASSPLAGTSYNEQFF.

The chain joins TRBV7-2 to TRBJ2-6; D may correspond to TRBD1 or TRBD2 (5 bases each). The germline CDR1 and CDR2 sequences are SGHTA and FQGNSA. The CDR3 length is 16 residues. Trimming removed 5 bases from V and 2 bases from J, with 13 bases in between. The CDR3 is CASSPSGRTGANVLTF. The CDR3 DNA follows: TGTGCCAGCAGCCCCTCGGGGCGGACTGGGGCCAACGTCCTGACTTTC.

This clone was seen once. The chain carries TRBV7-2 and TRBJ2-7; D is possibly TRBD2 (7 bases). The ends were cut back, 5 bases at V and 6 bases at J, with 20 bases in the middle. The CDR3 runs 15 residues. The germline gives CDR1 SGHTA, CDR2 FQGNSA. CDR3: CASSVEGGRNSEQYF. DNA for the CDR3: TGTGCCAGCAGCGTCGAGGGGGGGAGGAACTCCGAGCAGTACTTC.

This chain uses TRBV7-9 with TRBJ2-5; D not certain. Germline CDR1 is SEHNR and CDR2 is FQNEAQ (reference sequence). Trimming left V 5 bases short and J 3 bases short, with 19 bases between. This CDR3 contains 16 residues. The CDR3 region is CASSDTARSIKETQYF. CDR3 DNA: TGTGCCAGCAGCGACACGGCGCGTTCCATCAAAGAGACCCAGTACTTC.